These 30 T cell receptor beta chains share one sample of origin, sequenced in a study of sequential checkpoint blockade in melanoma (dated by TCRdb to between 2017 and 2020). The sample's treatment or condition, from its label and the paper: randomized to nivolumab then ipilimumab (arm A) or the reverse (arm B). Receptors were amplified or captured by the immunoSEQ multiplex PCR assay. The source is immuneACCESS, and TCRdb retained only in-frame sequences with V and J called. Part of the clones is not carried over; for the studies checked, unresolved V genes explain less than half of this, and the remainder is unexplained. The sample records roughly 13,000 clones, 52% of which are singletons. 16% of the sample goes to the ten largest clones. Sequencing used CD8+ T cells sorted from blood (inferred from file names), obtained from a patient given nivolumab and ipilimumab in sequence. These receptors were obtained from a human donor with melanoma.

CDR3 residues: CASSLGTAYGYTF. The CDR3 bases are TGTGCCAGCAGCCTCGGGACAGCCTATGGCTACACCTTC. This sequence joins TRBV6-6 and TRBJ1-2; 7 positions agree with TRBD1. The V gene end was trimmed by 6 bases and the J gene end by 4 bases; junction bases not matched to a gene: 5. The CDR3 is 13 residues long. Per germline, CDR1 MNHNY and CDR2 SVGAGI (reference sequence).

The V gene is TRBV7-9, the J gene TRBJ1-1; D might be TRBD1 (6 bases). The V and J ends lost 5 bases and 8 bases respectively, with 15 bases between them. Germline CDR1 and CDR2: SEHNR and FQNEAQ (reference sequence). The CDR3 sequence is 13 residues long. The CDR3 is CASSPQWGQEAFF. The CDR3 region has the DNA TGTGCCAGCAGCCCGCAGTGGGGGCAAGAAGCTTTCTTT.

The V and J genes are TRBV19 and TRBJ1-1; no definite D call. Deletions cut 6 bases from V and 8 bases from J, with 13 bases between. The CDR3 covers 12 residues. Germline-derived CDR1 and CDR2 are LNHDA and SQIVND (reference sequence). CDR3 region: CASRDWTSEAFF. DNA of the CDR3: TGTGCCAGTAGGGACTGGACGTCCGAAGCTTTCTTT.

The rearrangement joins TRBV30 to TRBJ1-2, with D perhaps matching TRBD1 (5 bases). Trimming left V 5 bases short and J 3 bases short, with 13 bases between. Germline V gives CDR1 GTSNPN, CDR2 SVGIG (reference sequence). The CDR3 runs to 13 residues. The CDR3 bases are TGTGCCTGGCGGGACTGGGGATACTATGGCTACACCTTC. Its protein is CAWRDWGYYGYTF. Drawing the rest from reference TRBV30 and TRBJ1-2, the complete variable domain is SQTIHQWPATLVQPVGSPLSLECTVEGTSNPNLYWYRQAAGRGLQLLFYSVGIGQISSEVPQNLSASRPQDRQFILSSKKLLLSDSGFYLCAWRDWGYYGYTFGSGTRLTVV.

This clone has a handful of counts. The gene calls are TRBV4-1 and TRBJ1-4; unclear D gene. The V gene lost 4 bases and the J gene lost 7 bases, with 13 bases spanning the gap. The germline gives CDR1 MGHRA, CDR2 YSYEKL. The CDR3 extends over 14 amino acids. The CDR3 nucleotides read TGCGCCAGCAGCCTCCGGGAACGGGGTGAAAAACTGTTTTTT. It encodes CASSLRERGEKLFF.

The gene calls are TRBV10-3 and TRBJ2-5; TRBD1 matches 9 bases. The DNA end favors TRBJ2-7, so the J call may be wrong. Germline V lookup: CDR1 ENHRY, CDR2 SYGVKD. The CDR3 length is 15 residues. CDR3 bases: TGTGCCATCAGTGAAAGGGGACAGGGAATATACGAGCAGTACTTC. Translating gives CAISERGQGIYEQYF.

The CDR3 DNA reads TGTGCCAGCAGTCGAAGGACACCCGTCACAGATACGCAGTATTTT. Translated, it gives CASSRRTPVTDTQYF. This chain connects TRBV27 to TRBJ2-3; D is possibly TRBD1 (5 bases). The CDR3 sequence is 15 residues long. CDR1 and CDR2 (germline): MNHEY, SMNVEV (reference sequence). V gave up 5 bases and J gave up 2 bases, with 14 bases separating them.

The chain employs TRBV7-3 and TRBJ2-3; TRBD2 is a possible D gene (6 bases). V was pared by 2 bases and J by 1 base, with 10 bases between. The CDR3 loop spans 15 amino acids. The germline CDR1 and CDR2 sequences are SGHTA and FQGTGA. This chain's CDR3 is CASSLVGLRTDTQYF. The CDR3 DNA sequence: TGTGCCAGCAGCTTAGTCGGACTACGCACAGATACGCAGTATTTT.

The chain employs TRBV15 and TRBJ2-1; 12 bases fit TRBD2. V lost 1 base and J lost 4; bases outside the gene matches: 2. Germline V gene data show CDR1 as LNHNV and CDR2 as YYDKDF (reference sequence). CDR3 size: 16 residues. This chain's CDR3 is CATSRGTSGIYNEQFF. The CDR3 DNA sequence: TGTGCCACCAGCAGAGGGACTAGCGGGATTTACAATGAGCAGTTCTTC.

For the CDR3, the DNA is TGTGCCTGGAGTACAGCCCGCCACGGGCAGTACTTC. It specifies CAWSTARHGQYF. V gene TRBV30 combines with J gene TRBJ2-7; no firm D call. The CDR3 spans 12 residues. CDR1 is GTSNPN and CDR2 is SVGIG in the germline V gene (reference sequence). V lost 2 bases and J 9 bases, leaving 14 bases between the germline ends.

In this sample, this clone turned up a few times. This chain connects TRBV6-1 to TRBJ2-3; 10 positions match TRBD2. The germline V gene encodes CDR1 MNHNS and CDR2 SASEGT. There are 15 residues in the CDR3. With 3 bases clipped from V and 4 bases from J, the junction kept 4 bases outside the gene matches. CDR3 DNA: TGTGCCAGCAGTGACTCCGGGACTAGCGCAGATACGCAGTATTTT. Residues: CASSDSGTSADTQYF.

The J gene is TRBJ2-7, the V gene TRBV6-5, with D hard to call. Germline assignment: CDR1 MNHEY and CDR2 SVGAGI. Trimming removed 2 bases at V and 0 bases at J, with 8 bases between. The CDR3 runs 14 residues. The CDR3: CASSYEVSSYEQYF. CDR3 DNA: TGTGCCAGCAGTTACGAGGTCAGCTCCTACGAGCAGTACTTC.

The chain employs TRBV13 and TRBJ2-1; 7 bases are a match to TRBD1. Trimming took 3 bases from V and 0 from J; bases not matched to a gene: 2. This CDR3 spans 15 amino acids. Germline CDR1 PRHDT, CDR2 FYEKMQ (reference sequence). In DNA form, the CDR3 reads TGTGCCAGCAGCTTGACAGGGAGCTCCTACAATGAGCAGTTCTTC. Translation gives CASSLTGSSYNEQFF. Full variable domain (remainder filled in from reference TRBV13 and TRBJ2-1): AAGVIQSPRHLIKEKRETATLKCYPIPRHDTVYWYQQGPGQDPQFLISFYEKMQSDKGSIPDRFSAQQFSDYHSELNMSSLELGDSALYFCASSLTGSSYNEQFFGPGTRLTVL.

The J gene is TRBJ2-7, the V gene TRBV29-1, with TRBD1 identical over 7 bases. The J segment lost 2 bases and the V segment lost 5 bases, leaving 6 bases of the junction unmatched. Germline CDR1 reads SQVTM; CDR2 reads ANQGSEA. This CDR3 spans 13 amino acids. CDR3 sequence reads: CSVTQGYAYEQYF. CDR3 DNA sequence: TGCAGCGTTACACAGGGGTATGCCTACGAGCAGTACTTC.

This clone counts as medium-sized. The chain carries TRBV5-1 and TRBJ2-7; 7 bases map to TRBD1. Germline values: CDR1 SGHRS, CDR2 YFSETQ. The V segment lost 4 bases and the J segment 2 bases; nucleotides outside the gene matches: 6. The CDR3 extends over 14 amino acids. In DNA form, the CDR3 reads TGCGCCAGCAGCCCTGGACAGGATCCCTACGAGCAGTACTTC. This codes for CASSPGQDPYEQYF.

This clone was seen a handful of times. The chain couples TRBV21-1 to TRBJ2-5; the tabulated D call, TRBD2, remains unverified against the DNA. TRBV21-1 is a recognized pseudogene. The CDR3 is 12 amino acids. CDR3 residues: CASSLAWETQYF. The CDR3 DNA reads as TGTGCCAGCAGCTTAGCGTGGGAGACCCAGTACTTC.

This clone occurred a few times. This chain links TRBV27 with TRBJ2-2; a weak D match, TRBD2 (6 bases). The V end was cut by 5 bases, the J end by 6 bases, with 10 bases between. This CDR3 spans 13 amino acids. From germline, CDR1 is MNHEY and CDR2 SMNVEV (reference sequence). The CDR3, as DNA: TGTGCCAGCAGTCCACTAGCCTCCGGGGAGCTGTTTTTT. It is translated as CASSPLASGELFF.

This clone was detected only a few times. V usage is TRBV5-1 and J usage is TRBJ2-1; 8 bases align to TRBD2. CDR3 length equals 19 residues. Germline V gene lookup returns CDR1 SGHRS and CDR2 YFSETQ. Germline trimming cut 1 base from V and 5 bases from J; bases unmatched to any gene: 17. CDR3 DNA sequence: TGCGCCAGCAGCTTGACTGTAGCTAGCGGGCCCCTCGGGAACAATGAGCAGTTCTTC. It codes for CASSLTVASGPLGNNEQFF.

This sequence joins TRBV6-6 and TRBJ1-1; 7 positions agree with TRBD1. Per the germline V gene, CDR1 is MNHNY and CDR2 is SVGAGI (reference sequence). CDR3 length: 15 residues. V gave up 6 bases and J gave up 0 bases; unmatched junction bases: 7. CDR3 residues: CASRPGQTMNTEAFF. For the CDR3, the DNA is TGTGCCAGCAGACCGGGACAGACCATGAACACTGAAGCTTTCTTT.

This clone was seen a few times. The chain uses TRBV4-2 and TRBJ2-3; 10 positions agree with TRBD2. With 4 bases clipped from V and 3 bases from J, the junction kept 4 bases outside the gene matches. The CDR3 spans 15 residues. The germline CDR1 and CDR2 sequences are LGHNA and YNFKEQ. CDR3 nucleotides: TGTGCCAGCAGCCCGCTAGCGGGGGCTACAGATACGCAGTATTTT. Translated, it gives CASSPLAGATDTQYF.

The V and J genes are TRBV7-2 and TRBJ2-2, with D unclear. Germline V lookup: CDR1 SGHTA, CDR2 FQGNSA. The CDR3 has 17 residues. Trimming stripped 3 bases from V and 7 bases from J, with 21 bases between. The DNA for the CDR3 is TGTGCCAGCAGCTTGGTCTTTGCGGAAACCCGAGGCGGGGAGCTGTTTTTT. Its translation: CASSLVFAETRGGELFF.

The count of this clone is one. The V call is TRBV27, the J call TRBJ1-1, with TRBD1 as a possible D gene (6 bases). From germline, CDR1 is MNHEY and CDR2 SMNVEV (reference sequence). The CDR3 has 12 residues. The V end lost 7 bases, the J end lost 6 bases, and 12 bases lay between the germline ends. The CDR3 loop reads CASISYRAEAFF. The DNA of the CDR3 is TGTGCCAGCATATCTTACAGGGCTGAAGCTTTCTTT.

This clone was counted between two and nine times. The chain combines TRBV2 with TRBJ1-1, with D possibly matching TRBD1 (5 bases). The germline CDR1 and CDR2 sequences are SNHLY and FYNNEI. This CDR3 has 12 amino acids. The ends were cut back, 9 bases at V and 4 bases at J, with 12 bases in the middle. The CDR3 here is CASTRVGTEAFF. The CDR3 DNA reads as TGTGCCAGTACCAGGGTTGGCACTGAAGCTTTCTTT.

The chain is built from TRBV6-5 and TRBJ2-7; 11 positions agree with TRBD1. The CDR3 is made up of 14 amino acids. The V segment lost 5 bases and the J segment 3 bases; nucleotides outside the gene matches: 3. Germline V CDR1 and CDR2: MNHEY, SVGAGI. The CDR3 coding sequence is TGTGCCAGCAGTGAAGGGACAGGGGGCTACGAGCAGTACTTC. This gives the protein CASSEGTGGYEQYF.

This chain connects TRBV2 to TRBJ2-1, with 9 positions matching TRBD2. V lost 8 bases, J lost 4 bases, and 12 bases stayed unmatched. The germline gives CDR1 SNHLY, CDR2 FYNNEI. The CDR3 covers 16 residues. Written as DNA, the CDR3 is TGTGCCAGCGGACTTCTTACGGGACTAGCTTACAATGAGCAGTTCTTC. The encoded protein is CASGLLTGLAYNEQFF.

The chain's CDR3 is CASSERSQGPKDRAFF. CDR3 nucleotide sequence: TGTGCCAGCAGTGAAAGATCTCAGGGTCCCAAGGACAGAGCTTTCTTT. The V and J genes are TRBV2 and TRBJ1-1, with D tentatively TRBD1 (6 bases). This CDR3 contains 16 residues. The germline gives CDR1 SNHLY, CDR2 FYNNEI. V lost 2 bases and J 10 bases, leaving 23 bases between the germline ends.

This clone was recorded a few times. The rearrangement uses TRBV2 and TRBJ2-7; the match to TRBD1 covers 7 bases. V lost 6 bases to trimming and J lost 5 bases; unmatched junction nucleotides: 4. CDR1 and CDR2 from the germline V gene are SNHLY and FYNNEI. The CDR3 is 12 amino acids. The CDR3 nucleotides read TGTGCCAGCAGACAGGGGTTGGACGAGCAGTACTTC. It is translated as CASRQGLDEQYF.

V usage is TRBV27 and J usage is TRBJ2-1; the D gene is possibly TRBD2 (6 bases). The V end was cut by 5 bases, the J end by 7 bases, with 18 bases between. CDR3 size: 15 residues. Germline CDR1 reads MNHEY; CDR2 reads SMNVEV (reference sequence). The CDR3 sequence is CASSPGVAAINEQFF. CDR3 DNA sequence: TGTGCCAGCAGTCCTGGAGTAGCGGCCATAAATGAGCAGTTCTTC.

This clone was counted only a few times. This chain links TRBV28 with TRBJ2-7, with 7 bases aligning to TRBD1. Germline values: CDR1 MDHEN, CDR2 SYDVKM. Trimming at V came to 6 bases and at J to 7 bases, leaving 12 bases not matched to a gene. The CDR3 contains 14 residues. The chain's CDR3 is CASSLVGGNREQYF. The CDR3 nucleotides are TGTGCCAGCAGCCTCGTAGGGGGCAATCGGGAGCAGTACTTC.

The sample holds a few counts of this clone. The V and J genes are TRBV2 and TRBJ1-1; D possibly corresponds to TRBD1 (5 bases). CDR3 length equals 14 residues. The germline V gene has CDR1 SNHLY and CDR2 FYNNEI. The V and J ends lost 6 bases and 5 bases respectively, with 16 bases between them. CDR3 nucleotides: TGTGCCAGCAGGCCGGGGGGGTCGGGGACTGAAGCTTTCTTT. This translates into CASRPGGSGTEAFF.